These 14 T cell receptor beta chains share one sample of origin, sequenced in a study of siplizumab effects on memory and regulatory T cells. Method: immunoSEQ multiplex PCR; TCRdb's copy keeps in-frame clones and lacks some. The sample holds about 110,000 clones, roughly 90% seen once. The sequenced sample was CD4+ T cells sorted from blood. The receptors stem from a human donor in good health.

V gene TRBV29-1 combines with J gene TRBJ2-7; D tentatively reads TRBD1 or TRBD2 (5 bases each). The V end was cut by 6 bases, the J end by 2 bases, with 14 bases between. Germline CDR1 and CDR2: SQVTM and ANQGSEA. The CDR3 extends over 13 amino acids. CDR3 amino acids: CSVRGTGPYEQYF. The CDR3, as DNA: TGCAGCGTCCGAGGGACGGGACCCTACGAGCAGTACTTC.

The J gene is TRBJ1-1, the V gene TRBV19; D call uncertain. Trimming took off 3 bases at V and 2 bases at J, with 10 bases between the two ends. The CDR3 is 14 amino acids. Germline loops: CDR1 LNHDA, CDR2 SQIVND (reference sequence). This chain's CDR3 is CASSIVKVNTEAFF. The CDR3 bases are TGTGCCAGTAGTATCGTAAAGGTAAACACTGAAGCTTTCTTT.

The genes are TRBV7-9 and TRBJ2-5, with 7 positions matching TRBD1. TRBJ2-7 matches the DNA end more closely, so the J call is doubtful. CDR1 is SEHNR, CDR2 FQNEAQ, per germline (reference sequence). The CDR3 has 15 amino acids. The CDR3 here is CASTPRGNGSYEQYF. The CDR3 region has the DNA TGTGCCAGCACTCCCAGGGGGAACGGCTCCTACGAGCAGTACTTC.

The genes are TRBV5-1 and TRBJ1-2, with D possibly TRBD1 on 5 matching bases. In germline, CDR1 is SGHRS, CDR2 YFSETQ. This CDR3 contains 14 residues. V was clipped by 0 bases and J by 4 bases, with 10 bases between them. In DNA form, the CDR3 reads TGCGCCAGCAGCTTGGGGAGGGGCGGCTATGGCTACACCTTC. Residues: CASSLGRGGYGYTF.

The chain uses TRBV7-9 and TRBJ2-5; 10 nucleotides match TRBD2. CDR3 length equals 16 residues. Germline V gene data show CDR1 as SEHNR and CDR2 as FQNEAQ (reference sequence). Trimming at V came to 5 bases and at J to 7 bases, leaving 13 bases not matched to a gene. The CDR3 DNA reads as TGTGCCAGCAGCCCGAGGCTAGCGGGGGTCGGAGGGACCCAGTACTTC. Translated, it gives CASSPRLAGVGGTQYF.

V gene TRBV6-1 combines with J gene TRBJ1-2, with 9 positions matching TRBD1. The trim removed 2 bases at V and 2 bases at J, leaving 3 bases unmatched. The CDR3 sequence is 15 residues long. Germline V gene data show CDR1 as MNHNS and CDR2 as SASEGT. The DNA of the CDR3 is TGTGCCAGCAGTGAAACCGGGACAGGGAACTATGGCTACACCTTC. Its protein product is CASSETGTGNYGYTF.

This chain connects TRBV7-2 to TRBJ2-3, with D perhaps matching TRBD1 (7 bases). Germline CDR1 SGHTA, CDR2 FQGNSA. This CDR3 comprises 16 residues. V was pared by 5 bases and J by 3 bases, with 18 bases between. This chain's CDR3 is CASSQEGALRTDTQYF. The CDR3 DNA is TGTGCCAGCAGCCAGGAGGGGGCGCTGAGAACAGATACGCAGTATTTT.

This chain joins TRBV18 and TRBJ1-2; D is perhaps TRBD1 (5 bases). V was trimmed by 0 bases and J by 4 bases, leaving 9 bases between them. CDR3 length: 14 amino acids. Germline loops: CDR1 KGHSH, CDR2 LQKENI. The CDR3 loop is CASSPPSGTYGYTF. CDR3 DNA sequence: TGTGCCAGCTCACCACCGTCGGGGACCTATGGCTACACCTTC.

In DNA, the CDR3 is TGCGCCAGCAGCTTGAGAGGGGACAGGGTCGGCTACGAGCAGTACTTC. It yields the protein CASSLRGDRVGYEQYF. The gene calls are TRBV5-1 and TRBJ2-7; TRBD1 aligns across 9 bases. The CDR3 is 16 residues long. Germline V gene sequence: CDR1 SGHRS, CDR2 YFSETQ. Losses at the gene ends were 1 base for V and 3 bases for J; bases not matched to a gene: 8.

This rearrangement joins TRBV7-2 to TRBJ1-1; TRBD1 is a possible D gene (5 bases). V lost 0 bases, J lost 8 bases, and 13 bases lay in between. CDR1 SGHTA and CDR2 FQGNSA come from the germline V gene. The CDR3 has 14 amino acids. CDR3 amino acids: CASSLAQGNQEAFF. In DNA, the CDR3 is TGTGCCAGCAGCTTAGCTCAGGGTAACCAAGAAGCTTTCTTT.

The chain has TRBV5-1 and TRBJ2-7; 8 bases align to TRBD2. The CDR3 extends over 15 amino acids. Per the germline V gene, CDR1 is SGHRS and CDR2 is YFSETQ. V was clipped by 4 bases and J by 2 bases; unmatched bases: 8. The CDR3 reads CASSPTSGDTYEQYF. CDR3 in DNA: TGCGCCAGCAGCCCCACTAGCGGAGACACCTACGAGCAGTACTTC.

The chain has TRBV7-3 and TRBJ2-5, with 7 bases lining up with TRBD2. J gave up 4 bases and V 5 bases, and 7 bases lay outside the gene matches. Looked up from germline, CDR1 is SGHTA and CDR2 is FQGTGA. CDR3 length: 14 amino acids. This CDR3 is CASSPGLEGETQYF. Here the CDR3 DNA reads TGTGCCAGCAGCCCAGGACTAGAAGGAGAGACCCAGTACTTC.

The chain has TRBV25-1 and TRBJ1-5, with 7 bases identical to TRBD1. With V trimmed by 4 bases and J by 7 bases, 7 bases remained unmatched. The CDR3 loop spans 14 amino acids. Germline assignment: CDR1 MGHDK and CDR2 SYGVNS. This CDR3 reads CASSGGGNRQPQHF. CDR3 in DNA: TGTGCCAGCAGTGGAGGGGGCAATCGCCAGCCCCAGCATTTT.

V usage is TRBV15 and J usage is TRBJ1-3, with D possibly being TRBD1 (5 bases). The CDR3 has 15 amino acids. Germline V gene data show CDR1 as LNHNV and CDR2 as YYDKDF (reference sequence). Trimming took 3 bases from V and 8 from J, leaving 17 bases between them. CDR3 in DNA: TGTGCCACCAGCAGGGGCCACGGGACGAGAGACACCATATATTTT. Translating it yields CATSRGHGTRDTIYF.